The 2 T cell receptor beta chains reported below all come from one sample, sequenced in a study of blood T cell repertoires in COVID-19. Data came from immunoSEQ multiplex PCR; TCRdb stores just in-frame clones and leaves some out. The table lists about 140,000 clones, approximately 88% of them singletons. Sample: peripheral blood. These receptors were obtained from a man in his 60s with active or convalescent COVID-19.

The chain links TRBV28 to TRBJ2-5, with TRBD1 matching 7 bases. The V gene end was trimmed by 5 bases and the J gene end by 1 base; junction bases not matched to a gene: 4. The germline gives CDR1 MDHEN, CDR2 SYDVKM. The CDR3 has 14 residues. CDR3 sequence (DNA): TGTGCCAGCAGTCCCTGGGACAGCCAAGAGACCCAGTACTTC. The encoded protein is CASSPWDSQETQYF.

The V call is TRBV5-1, the J call TRBJ2-7; D may be TRBD2 (6 bases). Germline-derived CDR1 and CDR2 are SGHRS and YFSETQ. Between the trimmed V and J ends, which lost 5 bases and 5 bases, there was a span of 17 bases. This CDR3 is built from 14 residues. The CDR3 region has the DNA TGCGCCAGCAGTGCAACGGGACTCCTAGACGAGCAGTACTTC. Translating gives CASSATGLLDEQYF.